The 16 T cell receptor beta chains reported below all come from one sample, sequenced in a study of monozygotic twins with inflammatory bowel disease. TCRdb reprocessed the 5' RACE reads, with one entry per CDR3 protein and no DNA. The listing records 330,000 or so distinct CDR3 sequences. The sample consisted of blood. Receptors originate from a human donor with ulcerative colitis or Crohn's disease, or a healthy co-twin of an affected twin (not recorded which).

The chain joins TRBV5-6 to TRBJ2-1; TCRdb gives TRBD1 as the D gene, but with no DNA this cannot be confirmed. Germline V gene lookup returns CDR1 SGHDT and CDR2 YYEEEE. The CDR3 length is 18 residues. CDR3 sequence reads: CASSYSRWDDSSYNEQFF.

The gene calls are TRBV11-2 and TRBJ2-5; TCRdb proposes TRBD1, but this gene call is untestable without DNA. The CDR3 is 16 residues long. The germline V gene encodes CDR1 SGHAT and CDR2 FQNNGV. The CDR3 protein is CASSLDGQGQGETQYF.

CDR3 protein: CSGVPPPFYEQYF. The chain links TRBV20-1 to TRBJ2-7; the TRBD1 assignment by TCRdb is unverifiable without DNA. CDR3 length: 13 residues. CDR1 and CDR2 (germline): DFQATT, SNEGSKA (reference sequence).

CDR3 in amino acids: CASSLWRASGRARRDTGELFF. The chain uses TRBV28 and TRBJ2-2; no DNA is available, so the TRBD2 call from TCRdb remains unchecked. The CDR3 is made up of 21 amino acids. Looked up from germline, CDR1 is MDHEN and CDR2 is SYDVKM.

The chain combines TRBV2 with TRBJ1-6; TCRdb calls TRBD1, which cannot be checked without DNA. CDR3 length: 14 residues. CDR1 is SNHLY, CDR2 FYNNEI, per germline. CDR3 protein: CASSDPGRNSPLHF.

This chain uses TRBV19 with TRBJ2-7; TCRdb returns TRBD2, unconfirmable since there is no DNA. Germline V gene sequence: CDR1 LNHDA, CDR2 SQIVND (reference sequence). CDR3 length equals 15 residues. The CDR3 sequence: CASSRTHSPSYEQYF.

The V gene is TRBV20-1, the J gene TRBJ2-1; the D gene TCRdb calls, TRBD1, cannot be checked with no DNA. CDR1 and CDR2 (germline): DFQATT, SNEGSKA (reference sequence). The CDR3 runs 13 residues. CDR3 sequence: CSATFQGRGEQFF.

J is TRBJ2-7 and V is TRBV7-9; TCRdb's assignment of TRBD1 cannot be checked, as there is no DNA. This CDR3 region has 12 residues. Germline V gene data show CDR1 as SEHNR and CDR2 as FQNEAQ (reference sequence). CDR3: CASSLDQGEKYF.

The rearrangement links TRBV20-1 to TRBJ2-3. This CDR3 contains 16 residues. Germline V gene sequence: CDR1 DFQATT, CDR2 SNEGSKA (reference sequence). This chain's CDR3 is CSARGMRHGPTDTQYF.

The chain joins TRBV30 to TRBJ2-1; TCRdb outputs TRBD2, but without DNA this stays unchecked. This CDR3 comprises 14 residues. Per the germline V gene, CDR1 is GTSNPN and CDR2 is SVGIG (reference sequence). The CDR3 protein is CAWSSGTSYNEQFF.

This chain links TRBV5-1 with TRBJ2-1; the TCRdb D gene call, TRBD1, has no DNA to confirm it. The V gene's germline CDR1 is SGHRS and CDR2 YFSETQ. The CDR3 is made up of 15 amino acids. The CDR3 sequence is CASSLRGETYNEQFF.

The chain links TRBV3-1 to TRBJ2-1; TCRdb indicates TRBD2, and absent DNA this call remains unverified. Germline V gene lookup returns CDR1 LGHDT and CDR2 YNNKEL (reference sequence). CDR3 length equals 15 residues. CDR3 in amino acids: CASSQGAGGPREQFF.

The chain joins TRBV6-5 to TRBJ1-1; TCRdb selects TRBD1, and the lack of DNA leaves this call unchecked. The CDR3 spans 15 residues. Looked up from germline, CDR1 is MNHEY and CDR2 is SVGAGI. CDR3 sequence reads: CASSSGTGIGTEAFF.

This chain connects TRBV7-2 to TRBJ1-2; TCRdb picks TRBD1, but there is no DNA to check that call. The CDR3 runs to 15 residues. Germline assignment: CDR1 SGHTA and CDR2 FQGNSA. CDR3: CASSLETGPNYGYTF.

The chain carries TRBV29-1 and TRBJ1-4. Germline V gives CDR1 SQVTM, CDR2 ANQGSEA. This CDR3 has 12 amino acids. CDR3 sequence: CSVEGALGKLFF.

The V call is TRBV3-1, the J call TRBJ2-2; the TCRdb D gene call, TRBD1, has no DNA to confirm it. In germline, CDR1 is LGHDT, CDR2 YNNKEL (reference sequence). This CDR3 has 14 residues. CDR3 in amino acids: CDSSHLGGPGELFF.